These T cell receptor beta chains were read from a single sample in a study of CD8+ T cells in alopecia areata. Data came from immunoSEQ multiplex PCR; TCRdb stores just in-frame clones and leaves some out. The top ten hold 1% to 1.5% of the sample, which has more than 200,000 clones, around 67% seen once. This sample comprised CD4+ T cells sorted from blood, obtained at week 0. Every receptor here comes from a human donor with alopecia areata. The CDR3 runs from the conserved cysteine through the conserved F or W. The D gene is left open where the match is weak. A row's size may be missing; if present it is once, few, many or a size class.

DNA: TGCGCCAGCAGCTTGGTACTAGCGGGGAGCCGGGAGCAGTTCTTC
CDR3: CASSLVLAGSREQFF
D: TRBD2
size: many
V: TRBV5-1
J: TRBJ2-1

DNA: TGCGCCAGCAGCAGTGGAGGTGGAGATACGCAGTATTTT
CDR3: CASSSGGGDTQYF
D: NA
size: NA
V: TRBV5-1
J: TRBJ2-3

DNA: TGTGCCAGTAGTACCGGGACATTGAAGGGTTCACCCCTCCACTTT
CDR3: CASSTGTLKGSPLHF
D: NA
size: many
V: TRBV19
J: TRBJ1-6

DNA: TGCAGCGGTTCGGCGGACAATTCCTACGAGCAGTACTTC
CDR3: CSGSADNSYEQYF
D: NA
size: few
V: TRBV29-1
J: TRBJ2-7

DNA: TGTGCCAGCTCAAGATCGACAGGGGACGAGACCCAGTACTTC
CDR3: CASSRSTGDETQYF
D: TRBD1
size: NA
V: TRBV18
J: TRBJ2-5

DNA: TGTGCCAGTAGTATCCTGGCATCTGGTCAGCCCCAGCATTTT
CDR3: CASSILASGQPQHF
D: NA
size: medium-sized
V: TRBV19
J: TRBJ1-5

DNA: TGTGCCAGCAGTCTTAGCGGAATCGACAATGAGCAGTTCTTC
CDR3: CASSLSGIDNEQFF
D: NA
size: NA
V: TRBV9
J: TRBJ2-1

DNA: TGTGCCAGCAGCATCATGACAGGACAAGAGACCCAGTACTTC
CDR3: CASSIMTGQETQYF
D: NA
size: NA
V: TRBV7-9
J: TRBJ2-5

DNA: TGTGCCAGCAGTGGGACAATGAGCTCCTACAATGAGCAGTTCTTC
CDR3: CASSGTMSSYNEQFF
D: NA
size: NA
V: TRBV27
J: TRBJ2-1

DNA: TGTGCCAGCACAACGAGGGGGAACACCGGGGAGCTGTTTTTT
CDR3: CASTTRGNTGELFF
D: NA
size: NA
V: TRBV9
J: TRBJ2-2

DNA: TGTGCCAGCAGCCTACTAGCGGGGGACCCCACAGATACGCAGTATTTT
CDR3: CASSLLAGDPTDTQYF
D: TRBD2
size: NA
V: TRBV5-6
J: TRBJ2-3

DNA: TGTGCCAGCAGGGGACAGGGCGAGACCCAGTACTTC
CDR3: CASRGQGETQYF
D: TRBD1
size: NA
V: TRBV25-1
J: TRBJ2-5

DNA: TGCAGCGTTGAAGGGATCAGGGGGCAAGTGAACACTGAAGCTTTCTTT
CDR3: CSVEGIRGQVNTEAFF
D: TRBD1
size: NA
V: TRBV29-1
J: TRBJ1-1

DNA: TGTGCCAGCTCACTGGGACAGGGGAACGGATCACCCCTCCACTTT
CDR3: CASSLGQGNGSPLHF
D: TRBD1
size: NA
V: TRBV18
J: TRBJ1-6

DNA: TGTGCCAGCAGTCTGGGTACCCAGGCGATCCACAATGAGCAGTTCTTC
CDR3: CASSLGTQAIHNEQFF
D: NA
size: NA
V: TRBV5-4
J: TRBJ2-1

DNA: TGTGCCAGCAGCGTACAAGAGACCCAGTACTTC
CDR3: CASSVQETQYF
D: NA
size: few
V: TRBV7-2
J: TRBJ2-5